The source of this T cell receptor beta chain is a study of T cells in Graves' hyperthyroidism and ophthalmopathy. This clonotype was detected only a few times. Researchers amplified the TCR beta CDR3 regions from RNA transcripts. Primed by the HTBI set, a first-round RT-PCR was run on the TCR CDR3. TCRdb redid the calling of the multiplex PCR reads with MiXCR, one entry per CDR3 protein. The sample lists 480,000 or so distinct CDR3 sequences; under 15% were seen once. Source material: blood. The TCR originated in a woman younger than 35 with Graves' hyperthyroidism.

The CDR3 region is CASSLEGQPYQPQHF. The CDR3 coding sequence is TGTGCCAGCAGCTTAGAGGGACAGCCATATCAGCCCCAGCATTTT. The chain recombines TRBV7-9 with TRBJ1-5; 7 bases are a match to TRBD1. The CDR3 spans 15 residues. V shed 1 base, J shed 5 bases, and the junction held 5 bases outside the gene matches. Germline lookup yields CDR1 SEHNR and CDR2 FQNEAQ (reference sequence).